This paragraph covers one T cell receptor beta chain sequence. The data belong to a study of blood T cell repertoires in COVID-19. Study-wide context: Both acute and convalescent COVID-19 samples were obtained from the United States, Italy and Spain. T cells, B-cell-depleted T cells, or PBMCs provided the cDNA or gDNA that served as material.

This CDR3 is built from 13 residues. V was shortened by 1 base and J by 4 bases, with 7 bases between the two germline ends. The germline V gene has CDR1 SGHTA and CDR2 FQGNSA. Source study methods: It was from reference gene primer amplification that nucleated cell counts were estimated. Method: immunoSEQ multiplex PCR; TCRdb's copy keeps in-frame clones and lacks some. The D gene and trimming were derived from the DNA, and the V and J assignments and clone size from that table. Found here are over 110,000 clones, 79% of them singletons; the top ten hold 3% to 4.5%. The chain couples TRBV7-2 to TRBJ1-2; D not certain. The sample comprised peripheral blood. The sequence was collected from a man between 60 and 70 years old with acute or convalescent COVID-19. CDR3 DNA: TGTGCCAGCAGCTTAGTCGGGAGCTATGGCTACACCTTC. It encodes CASSLVGSYGYTF. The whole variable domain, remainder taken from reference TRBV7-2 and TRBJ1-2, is GAGVSQSPSNKVTEKGKDVELRCDPISGHTALYWYRQSLGQGLEFLIYFQGNSAPDKSGLPSDRFSAERTGGSVSTLTIQRTQQEDSAVYLCASSLVGSYGYTFGSGTRLTVV.